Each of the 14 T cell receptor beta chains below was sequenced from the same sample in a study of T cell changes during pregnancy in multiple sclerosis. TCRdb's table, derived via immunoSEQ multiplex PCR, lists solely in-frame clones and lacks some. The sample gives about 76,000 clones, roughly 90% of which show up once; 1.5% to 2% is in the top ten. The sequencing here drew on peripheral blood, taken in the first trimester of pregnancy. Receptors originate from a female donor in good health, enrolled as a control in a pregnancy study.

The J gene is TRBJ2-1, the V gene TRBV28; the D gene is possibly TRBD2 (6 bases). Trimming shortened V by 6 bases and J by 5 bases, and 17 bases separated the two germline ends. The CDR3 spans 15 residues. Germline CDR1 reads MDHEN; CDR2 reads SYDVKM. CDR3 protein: CASSPPGVGDNEQFF. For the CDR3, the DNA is TGTGCCAGCAGCCCCCCGGGAGTCGGCGACAATGAGCAGTTCTTC.

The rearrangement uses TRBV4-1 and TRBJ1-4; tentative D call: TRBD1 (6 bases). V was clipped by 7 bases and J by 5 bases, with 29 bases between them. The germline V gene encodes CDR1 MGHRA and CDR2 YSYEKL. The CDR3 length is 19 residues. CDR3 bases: TGCGCCAGCAAGGCCCAGCTTTTGGGCGACAGGCCTATGAATGAAAAACTGTTTTTT. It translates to CASKAQLLGDRPMNEKLFF.

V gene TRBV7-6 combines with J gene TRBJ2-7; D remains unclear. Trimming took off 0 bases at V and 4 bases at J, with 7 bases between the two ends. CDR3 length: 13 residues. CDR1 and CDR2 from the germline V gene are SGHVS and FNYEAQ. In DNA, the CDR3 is TGTGCCAGCAGCTTAGCGTTGCGGTACGAGCAGTACTTC. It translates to CASSLALRYEQYF.

CDR3 sequence (DNA): TGTGCCAGCTCACTGACAGGGGTCACGGATACGCAGTATTTT. This gives the protein CASSLTGVTDTQYF. V usage is TRBV18 and J usage is TRBJ2-3; 8 nucleotides agree with TRBD1. CDR1 and CDR2 from the germline V gene are KGHSH and LQKENI. Trimming took 4 bases from V and 6 from J; bases not matched to a gene: 6. CDR3 size: 14 residues.

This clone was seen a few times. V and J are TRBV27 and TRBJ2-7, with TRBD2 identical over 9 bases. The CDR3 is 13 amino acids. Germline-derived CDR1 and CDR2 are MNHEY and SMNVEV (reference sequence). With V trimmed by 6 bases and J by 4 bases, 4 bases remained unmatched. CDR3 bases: TGTGCCAGCAGGCCGAGCGGGAGGTACGAGCAGTACTTC. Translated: CASRPSGRYEQYF.

CDR3 coding DNA: TGTGCCAGCAGTGACGGGGCGACTAGCGGGTACAATGAGCAGTTCTTC. Protein: CASSDGATSGYNEQFF. The V call is TRBV6-1, the J call TRBJ2-1; 10 bases are shared with TRBD2. V trimming: 3 bases; J trimming: 4 bases; junction bases outside the gene matches: 6. From germline, CDR1 is MNHNS and CDR2 SASEGT. CDR3 length equals 16 residues.

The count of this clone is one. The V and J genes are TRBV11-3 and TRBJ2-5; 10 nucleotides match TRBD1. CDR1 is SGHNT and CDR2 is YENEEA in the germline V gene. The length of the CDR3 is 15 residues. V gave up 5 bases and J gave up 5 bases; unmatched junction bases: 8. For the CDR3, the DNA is TGTGCCAGCAGCCAGGGACAGGGGATAAGCGAGACCCAGTACTTC. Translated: CASSQGQGISETQYF. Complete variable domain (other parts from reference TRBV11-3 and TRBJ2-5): EAGVVQSPRYKIIEKKQPVAFWCNPISGHNTLYWYLQNLGQGPELLIRYENEEAVDDSQLPKDRFSAERLKGVDSTLKIQPAELGDSAVYLCASSQGQGISETQYFGPGTRLLVL.

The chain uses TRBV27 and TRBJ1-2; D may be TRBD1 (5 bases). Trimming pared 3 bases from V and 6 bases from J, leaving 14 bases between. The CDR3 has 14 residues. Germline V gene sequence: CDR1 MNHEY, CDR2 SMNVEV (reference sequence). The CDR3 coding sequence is TGTGCCAGCAGTTTCGGACCAGGGAGGCATGGCTACACCTTC. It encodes CASSFGPGRHGYTF.

The CDR3: CASSSRQGAGTQYF. The CDR3 DNA reads as TGTGCCAGCAGCTCTAGACAGGGGGCCGGTACGCAGTATTTT. The chain joins TRBV11-2 to TRBJ2-3; 10 bases line up with TRBD1. This CDR3 region has 14 residues. CDR1 is SGHAT, CDR2 FQNNGV, per germline. The V and J ends lost 4 bases and 8 bases, in that order; junction bases with no gene match: 6.

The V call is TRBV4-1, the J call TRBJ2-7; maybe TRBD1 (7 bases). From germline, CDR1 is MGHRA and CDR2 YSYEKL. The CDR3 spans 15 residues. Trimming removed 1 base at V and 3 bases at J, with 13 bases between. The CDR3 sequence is CASSQGRGVSYEQYF. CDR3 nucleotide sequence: TGCGCCAGCAGCCAAGGCAGGGGGGTTAGCTACGAGCAGTACTTC.

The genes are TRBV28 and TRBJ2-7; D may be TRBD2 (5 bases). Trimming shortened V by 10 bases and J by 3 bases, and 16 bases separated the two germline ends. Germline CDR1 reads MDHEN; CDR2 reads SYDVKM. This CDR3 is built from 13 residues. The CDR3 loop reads CATRWENLYEQYF. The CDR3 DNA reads TGTGCCACCAGGTGGGAGAACCTCTACGAGCAGTACTTC.

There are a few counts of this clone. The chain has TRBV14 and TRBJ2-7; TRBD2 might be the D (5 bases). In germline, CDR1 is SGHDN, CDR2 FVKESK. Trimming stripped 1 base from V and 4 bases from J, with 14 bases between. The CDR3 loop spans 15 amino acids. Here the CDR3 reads CASSQGLGSSYEQYF. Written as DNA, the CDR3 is TGTGCCAGCAGCCAAGGTCTGGGGAGTTCGTACGAGCAGTACTTC.

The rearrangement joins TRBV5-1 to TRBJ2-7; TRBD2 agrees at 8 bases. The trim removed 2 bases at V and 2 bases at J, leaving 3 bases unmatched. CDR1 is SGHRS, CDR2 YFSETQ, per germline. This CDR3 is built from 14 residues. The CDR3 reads CASSFNGRAYEQYF. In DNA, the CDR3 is TGCGCCAGCAGCTTTAACGGGAGGGCCTACGAGCAGTACTTC.

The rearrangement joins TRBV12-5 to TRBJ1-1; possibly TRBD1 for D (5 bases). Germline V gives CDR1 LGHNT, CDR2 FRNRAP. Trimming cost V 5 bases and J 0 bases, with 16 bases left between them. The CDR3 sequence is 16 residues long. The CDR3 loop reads CASGAGSGLMNTEAFF. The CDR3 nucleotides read TGTGCTAGTGGTGCCGGCTCAGGGCTCATGAACACTGAAGCTTTCTTT.